The 17 T cell receptor beta chains reported below all come from one sample, sequenced in a study of beta chain features in type 1 diabetes. Study-level results: Within each of all four CD4+ subsets, Type 1 diabetes patients had TCRB CDR3s that were moderately but significantly shorter.

The antigens for these receptors are not known. Isolated RNA was reverse transcribed in full, so expressed TCRB transcripts were sequenced. Only in-frame clones appear in the TCRdb table, and some are missing; sequencing was by immunoSEQ multiplex PCR. The data contain 500,000 to 650,000 clones, 9.5% to 15% of them singletons. Sequenced: naive CD4+ T cells from blood. The receptors were sampled from a man in his thirties or forties with type 1 diabetes.

This clone was detected only a few times. The chain is built from TRBV6-5 and TRBJ1-4; possible D gene TRBD1, 5 bases. Trimming stripped 5 bases from V and 8 bases from J, with 18 bases between. Germline CDR1 MNHEY, CDR2 SVGAGI. There are 15 residues in the CDR3. CDR3 DNA sequence: TGTGCCAGCAGTACCTCAGGGCTACGGAGGGAAAAACTGTTTTTT. It translates to CASSTSGLRREKLFF.

This chain joins TRBV10-2 and TRBJ2-1, with 13 bases identical to TRBD2. V shed 6 bases, J shed 5 bases, and the junction held 4 bases outside the gene matches. This CDR3 region has 15 residues. Per the germline V gene, CDR1 is WSHSY and CDR2 is SAAADI. The CDR3 spells CASRGLAGDHNEQFF. Written as DNA, the CDR3 is TGCGCCAGCAGAGGACTAGCGGGGGACCACAATGAGCAGTTCTTC.

On this clone itself: A much larger clone lies one base from this, so it may be a read error. This chain links TRBV11-3 with TRBJ1-1; D ambiguous. The CDR3 runs 11 residues. CDR1 and CDR2 (germline): SGHNT, YENEEA. V was trimmed by 3 bases and J by 3 bases, leaving 2 bases between them. The CDR3 spells CASSFDTEAFF. The CDR3 region has the DNA TGTGCCAGCAGCTTTGACACTGAAGCTTTCTTT.

V gene TRBV30 combines with J gene TRBJ2-6, with D possibly TRBD1 on 6 matching bases. Germline CDR1 and CDR2: GTSNPN and SVGIG (reference sequence). The CDR3 covers 14 residues. Between the trimmed V and J ends, which lost 8 bases and 1 base, there was a span of 12 bases. DNA for the CDR3: TGTGCCATACAGGGAAATTCTGGGGCCAACGTCCTGACTTTC. It yields the protein CAIQGNSGANVLTF. Full variable domain (rest looked up from reference TRBV30 and TRBJ2-6): SQTIHQWPATLVQPVGSPLSLECTVEGTSNPNLYWYRQAAGRGLQLLFYSVGIGQISSEVPQNLSASRPQDRQFILSSKKLLLSDSGFYLCAIQGNSGANVLTFGAGSRLTVL.

The genes are TRBV5-6 and TRBJ1-6; D is unresolved. The V gene lost 1 base and the J gene lost 8 bases, with 10 bases spanning the gap. Germline lookup yields CDR1 SGHDT and CDR2 YYEEEE. There are 14 residues in the CDR3. Here the CDR3 reads CASSLYTLDSPLHF. The CDR3, as DNA: TGTGCCAGCAGCTTGTATACGCTCGATTCACCCCTCCACTTT.

This rearrangement joins TRBV4-2 to TRBJ2-1; TRBD2 matches at 8 bases. Germline-derived CDR1 and CDR2 are LGHNA and YNFKEQ. The junction had 12 bases not matched to a gene; V was cut back by 3 bases and J by 8 bases. The length of the CDR3 is 16 residues. This chain's CDR3 is CASSQGPTGGPDEQFF. CDR3 nucleotides: TGTGCCAGCAGCCAGGGACCGACGGGGGGGCCCGATGAGCAGTTCTTC.

The chain employs TRBV12-5 and TRBJ2-4, with a tentative D call TRBD2 (7 bases). Germline loops: CDR1 LGHNT, CDR2 FRNRAP. The V and J ends lost 4 bases and 11 bases respectively, with 12 bases between them. CDR3 length: 12 amino acids. In DNA form, the CDR3 reads TGTGCTAGTGGTTCAGAGGGGGGGGTTCAGTACTTC. Translating gives CASGSEGGVQYF.

V and J are TRBV7-9 and TRBJ2-1; 13 bases map to TRBD2. Germline V gene lookup returns CDR1 SEHNR and CDR2 FQNEAQ (reference sequence). V gave up 0 bases and J gave up 2 bases; unmatched junction bases: 1. The CDR3 covers 17 residues. CDR3 in amino acids: CASSLAGTSGTYNEQFF. In DNA form, the CDR3 reads TGTGCCAGCAGCTTAGCGGGGACTAGCGGGACCTACAATGAGCAGTTCTTC.

V is TRBV15 and J is TRBJ1-4; 8 bases align to TRBD1. The CDR3 length is 16 residues. CDR1 LNHNV and CDR2 YYDKDF come from the germline V gene (reference sequence). The J segment lost 8 bases and the V segment lost 5 bases, leaving 13 bases of the junction unmatched. CDR3: CATSRESGTGGEKLFF. The CDR3 nucleotides read TGTGCCACCAGCCGTGAATCCGGGACAGGCGGGGAAAAACTGTTTTTT.

The genes are TRBV7-3 and TRBJ1-1, with TRBD1 matching over 7 bases. The CDR3 loop spans 18 amino acids. The trim removed 3 bases at V and 0 bases at J, leaving 13 bases unmatched. CDR1 SGHTA and CDR2 FQGTGA come from the germline V gene. DNA for the CDR3: TGTGCCAGCAGCTTGGGGACCCGACAGGGCGAACTGAACACTGAAGCTTTCTTT. Protein sequence: CASSLGTRQGELNTEAFF.

CDR3 bases: TGCGCCAGCAGCCAAGTGAGAAGGGACACTGAAGCTTTCTTT. Protein: CASSQVRRDTEAFF. The rearrangement uses TRBV4-3 and TRBJ1-1; no clear D. The length of the CDR3 is 14 residues. Germline values: CDR1 LGHNA, CDR2 YSLEER. V dropped 1 base and J dropped 3 bases, with 9 bases sitting between them.

This clone occurred a few times. V is TRBV7-9 and J is TRBJ2-6, with D uncertain. V was shortened by 5 bases and J by 1 base, with 12 bases between the two germline ends. Looked up from germline, CDR1 is SEHNR and CDR2 is FQNEAQ (reference sequence). The CDR3 length is 16 residues. CDR3 amino acids: CASSPGPLSGANVLTF. The CDR3 nucleotides read TGTGCCAGCAGCCCCGGACCACTTTCTGGGGCCAACGTCCTGACTTTC.

This clone showed up just a few times. The same CDR3 is also encoded by other DNA sequences in this sample. The chain employs TRBV5-1 and TRBJ2-1; 7 positions match TRBD2. Germline-derived CDR1 and CDR2 are SGHRS and YFSETQ. The ends lost 0 bases at V and 9 bases at J; junction bases unmatched: 3. The CDR3 loop spans 13 amino acids. The CDR3 loop is CASSLGLAGEQFF. The CDR3, as DNA: TGCGCCAGCAGCTTGGGACTAGCTGGTGAGCAGTTCTTC.

The CDR3 DNA is TGCGCCAGCAGCCTCGGGACAGCAATGAACACTGAAGCTTTCTTT. It is translated as CASSLGTAMNTEAFF. V is TRBV5-1 and J is TRBJ1-1; 7 nucleotides agree with TRBD1. The CDR3 is 15 amino acids. V dropped 4 bases and J dropped 0; count of bases not matched to a gene: 6. Germline V CDR1 and CDR2: SGHRS, YFSETQ.

This clone turned up a few times. V usage is TRBV7-9 and J usage is TRBJ2-1; D call uncertain. Per the germline V gene, CDR1 is SEHNR and CDR2 is FQNEAQ (reference sequence). The V end lost 3 bases, the J end lost 0 bases, and 6 bases lay between the germline ends. This CDR3 has 14 amino acids. The CDR3 spells CASSLSSSYNEQFF. The CDR3 region has the DNA TGTGCCAGCAGCTTGTCTAGCTCCTACAATGAGCAGTTCTTC.

This clone occurred a few times. The genes are TRBV6-4 and TRBJ2-1; no definite D call. CDR1 and CDR2 from the germline V gene are MRHNA and SNTAGT. The length of the CDR3 is 15 residues. Trimming left V 3 bases short and J 2 bases short, with 11 bases between. The CDR3 is CASSEAHNPYNEQFF. In DNA, the CDR3 is TGTGCCAGCAGTGAAGCGCACAATCCCTACAATGAGCAGTTCTTC.

In this sample, this clone turned up a few times. The chain is built from TRBV4-2 and TRBJ2-3; tentatively, D is TRBD2 (6 bases). CDR1 is LGHNA, CDR2 YNFKEQ, per germline. Trimming left V 0 bases short and J 0 bases short, with 19 bases between. The CDR3 loop spans 19 amino acids. The CDR3: CASSQDGASVKASTDTQYF. DNA of the CDR3: TGTGCCAGCAGCCAAGATGGGGCTAGCGTAAAAGCTAGCACAGATACGCAGTATTTT.